This TCR beta chain was profiled in a study of T cell responses to AZD1222 COVID-19 vaccine. This clone turned up a few times. The target antigen is unknown. Study-level points and caveats: Most donors were white British and more were female, and clonal diversity was possibly underestimated.

Sequenced by immunoSEQ multiplex PCR; TCRdb stores in-frame clones only, minus some. The table lists around 160,000 clones, around 94% of them singletons. The CDR3 has 13 residues. The V gene lost 5 bases and the J gene lost 5 bases, with 7 bases spanning the gap. Germline V gene sequence: CDR1 SGHVS, CDR2 FQNEAQ. The clonotype comes from an adult in good health. Material: peripheral blood, obtained on day 0 of AZD1222 vaccination. This chain links TRBV7-8 with TRBJ1-6; D uncertain. CDR3 sequence: CASSPANNSPLHF. Written as DNA, the CDR3 is TGTGCCAGCAGCCCGGCGAATAATTCACCCCTCCACTTT.